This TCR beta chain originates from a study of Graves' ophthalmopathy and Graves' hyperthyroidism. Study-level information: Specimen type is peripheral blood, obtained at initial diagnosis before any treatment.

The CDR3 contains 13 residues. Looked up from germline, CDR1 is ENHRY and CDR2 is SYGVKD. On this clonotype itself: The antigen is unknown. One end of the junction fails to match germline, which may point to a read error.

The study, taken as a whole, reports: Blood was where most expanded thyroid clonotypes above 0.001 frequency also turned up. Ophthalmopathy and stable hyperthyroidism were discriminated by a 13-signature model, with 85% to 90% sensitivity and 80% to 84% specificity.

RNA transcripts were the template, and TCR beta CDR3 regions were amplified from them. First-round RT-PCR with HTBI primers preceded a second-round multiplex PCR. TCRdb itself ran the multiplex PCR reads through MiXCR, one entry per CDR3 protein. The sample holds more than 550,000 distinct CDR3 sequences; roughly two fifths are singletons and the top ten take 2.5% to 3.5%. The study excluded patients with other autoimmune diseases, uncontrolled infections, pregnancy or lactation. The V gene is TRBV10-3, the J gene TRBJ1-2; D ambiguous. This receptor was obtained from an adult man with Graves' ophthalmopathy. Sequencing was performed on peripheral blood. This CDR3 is CAIRAPMVYGHTF. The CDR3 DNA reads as TGTGCCATCAGGGCGCCCATGGTCTATGGCCACACCTTC.